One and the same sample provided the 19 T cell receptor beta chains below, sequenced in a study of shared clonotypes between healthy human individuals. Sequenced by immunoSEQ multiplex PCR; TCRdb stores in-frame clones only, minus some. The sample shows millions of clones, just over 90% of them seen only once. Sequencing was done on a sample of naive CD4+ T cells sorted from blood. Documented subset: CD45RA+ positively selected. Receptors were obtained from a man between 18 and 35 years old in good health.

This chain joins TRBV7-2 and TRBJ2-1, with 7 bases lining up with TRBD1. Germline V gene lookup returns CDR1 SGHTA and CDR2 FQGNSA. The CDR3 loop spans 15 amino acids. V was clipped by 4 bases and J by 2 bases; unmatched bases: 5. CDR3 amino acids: CASSSGGEPYNEQFF. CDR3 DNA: TGTGCCAGCAGCTCAGGGGGAGAACCCTACAATGAGCAGTTCTTC.

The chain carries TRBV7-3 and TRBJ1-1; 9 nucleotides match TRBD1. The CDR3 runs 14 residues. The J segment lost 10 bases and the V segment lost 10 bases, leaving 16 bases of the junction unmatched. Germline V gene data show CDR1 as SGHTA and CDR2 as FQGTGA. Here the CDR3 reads CATSPGQGRPVAFF. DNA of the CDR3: TGTGCCACCTCACCGGGACAGGGACGCCCGGTAGCTTTCTTT.

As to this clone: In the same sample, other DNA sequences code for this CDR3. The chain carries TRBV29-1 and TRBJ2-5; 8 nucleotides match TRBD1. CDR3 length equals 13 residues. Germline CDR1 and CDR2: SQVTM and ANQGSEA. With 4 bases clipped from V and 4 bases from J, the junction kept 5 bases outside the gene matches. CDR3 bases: TGCAGCGTTGGTCCAGGGGGCGGAGAGACCCAGTACTTC. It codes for CSVGPGGGETQYF.

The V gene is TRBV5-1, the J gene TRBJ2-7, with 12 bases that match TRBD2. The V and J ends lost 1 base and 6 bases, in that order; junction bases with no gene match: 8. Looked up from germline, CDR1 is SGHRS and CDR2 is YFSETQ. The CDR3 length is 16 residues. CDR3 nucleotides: TGCGCCAGCAGCTTGTTGACTAGCGGGAGTTCTGGCGAGCAGTACTTC. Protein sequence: CASSLLTSGSSGEQYF.

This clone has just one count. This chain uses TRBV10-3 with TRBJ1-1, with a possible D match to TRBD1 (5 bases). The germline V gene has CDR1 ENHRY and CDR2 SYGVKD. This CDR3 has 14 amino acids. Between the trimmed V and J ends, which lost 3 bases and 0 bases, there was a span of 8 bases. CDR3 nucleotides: TGTGCCATCAGTGAAGGGGCCGTGAACACTGAAGCTTTCTTT. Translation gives CAISEGAVNTEAFF.

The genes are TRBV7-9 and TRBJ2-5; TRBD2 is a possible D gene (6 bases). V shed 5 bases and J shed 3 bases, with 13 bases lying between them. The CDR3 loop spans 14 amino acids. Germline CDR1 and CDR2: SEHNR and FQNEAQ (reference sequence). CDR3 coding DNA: TGTGCCAGCAGCACCCTCTCGGGGGAAGAGACCCAGTACTTC. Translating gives CASSTLSGEETQYF.

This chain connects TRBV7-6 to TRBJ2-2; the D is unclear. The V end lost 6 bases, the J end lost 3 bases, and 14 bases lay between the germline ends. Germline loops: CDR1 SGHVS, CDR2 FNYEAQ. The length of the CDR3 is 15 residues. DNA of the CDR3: TGTGCCAGCAGTCGAGGTGACTCCTACACCGGGGAGCTGTTTTTT. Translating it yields CASSRGDSYTGELFF.

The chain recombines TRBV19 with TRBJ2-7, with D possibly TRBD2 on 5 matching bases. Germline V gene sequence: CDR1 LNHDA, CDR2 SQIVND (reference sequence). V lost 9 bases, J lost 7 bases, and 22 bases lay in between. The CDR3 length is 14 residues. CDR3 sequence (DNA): TGTGCCAGCCTCGAGAGGGCCACTACGGGTGAGCAGTACTTC. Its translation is CASLERATTGEQYF.

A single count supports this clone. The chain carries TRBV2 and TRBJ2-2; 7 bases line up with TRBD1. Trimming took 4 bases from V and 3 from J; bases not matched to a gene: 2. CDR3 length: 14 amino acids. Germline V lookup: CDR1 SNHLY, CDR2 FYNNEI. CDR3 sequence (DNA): TGTGCCAGCAGTGGGACAGGCCACACCGGGGAGCTGTTTTTT. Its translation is CASSGTGHTGELFF.

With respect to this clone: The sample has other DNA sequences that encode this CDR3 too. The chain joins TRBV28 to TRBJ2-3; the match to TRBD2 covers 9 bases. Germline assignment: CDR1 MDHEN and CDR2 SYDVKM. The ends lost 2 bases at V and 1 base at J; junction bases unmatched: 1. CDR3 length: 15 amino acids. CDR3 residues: CASSLAGGGTDTQYF. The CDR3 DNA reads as TGTGCCAGCAGTTTAGCGGGGGGGGGCACAGATACGCAGTATTTT.

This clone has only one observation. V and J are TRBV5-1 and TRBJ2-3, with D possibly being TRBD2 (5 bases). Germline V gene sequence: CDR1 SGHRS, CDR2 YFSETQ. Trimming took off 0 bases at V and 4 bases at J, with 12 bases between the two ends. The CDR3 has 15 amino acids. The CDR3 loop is CASSLVGGFPDTQYF. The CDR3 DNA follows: TGCGCCAGCAGCTTGGTGGGCGGGTTCCCAGATACGCAGTATTTT.

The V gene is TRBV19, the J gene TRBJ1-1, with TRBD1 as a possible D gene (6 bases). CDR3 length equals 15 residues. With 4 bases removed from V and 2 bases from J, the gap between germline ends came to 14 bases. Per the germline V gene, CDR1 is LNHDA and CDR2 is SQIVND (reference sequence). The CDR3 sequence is CASSSTGHGNTEAFF. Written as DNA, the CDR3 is TGTGCCAGTAGTAGCACGGGACATGGAAACACTGAAGCTTTCTTT.

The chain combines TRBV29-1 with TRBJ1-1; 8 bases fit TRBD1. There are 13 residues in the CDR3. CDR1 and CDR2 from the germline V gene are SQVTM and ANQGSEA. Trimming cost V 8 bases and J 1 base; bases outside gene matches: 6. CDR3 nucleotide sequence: TGCAGCTTCCGGACAGGGTCGAACACTGAAGCTTTCTTT. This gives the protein CSFRTGSNTEAFF. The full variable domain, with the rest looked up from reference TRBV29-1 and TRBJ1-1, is SAVISQKPSRDICQRGTSLTIQCQVDSQVTMMFWYRQQPGQSLTLIATANQGSEATYESGFVIDKFPISRPNLTFSTLTVSNMSPEDSSIYLCSFRTGSNTEAFFGQGTRLTVV.

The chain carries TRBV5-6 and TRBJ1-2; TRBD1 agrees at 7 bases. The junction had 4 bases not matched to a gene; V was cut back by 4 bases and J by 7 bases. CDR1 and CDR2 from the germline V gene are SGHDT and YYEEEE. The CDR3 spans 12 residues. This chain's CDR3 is CASSQSGGGYTF. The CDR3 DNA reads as TGTGCCAGCAGCCAATCAGGGGGTGGCTACACCTTC.

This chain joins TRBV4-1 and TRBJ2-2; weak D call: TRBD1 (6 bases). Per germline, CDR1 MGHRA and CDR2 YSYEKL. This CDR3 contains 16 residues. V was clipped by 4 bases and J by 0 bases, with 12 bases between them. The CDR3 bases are TGCGCCAGCAGCCCGTCGACAGGCACGAACACCGGGGAGCTGTTTTTT. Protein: CASSPSTGTNTGELFF.

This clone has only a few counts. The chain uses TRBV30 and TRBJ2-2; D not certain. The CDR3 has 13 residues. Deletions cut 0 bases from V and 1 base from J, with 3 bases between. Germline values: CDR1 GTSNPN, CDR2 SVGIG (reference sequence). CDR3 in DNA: TGTGCCTGGAGTGTACTGAACACCGGGGAGCTGTTTTTT. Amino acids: CAWSVLNTGELFF.

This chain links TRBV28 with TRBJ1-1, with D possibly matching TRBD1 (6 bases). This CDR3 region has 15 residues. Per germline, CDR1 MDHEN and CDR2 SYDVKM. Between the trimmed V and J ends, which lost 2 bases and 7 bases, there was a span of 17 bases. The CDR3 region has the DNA TGTGCCAGCAGTTTAGGGGGAACAGGGTCAAGTGAAGCTTTCTTT. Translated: CASSLGGTGSSEAFF.

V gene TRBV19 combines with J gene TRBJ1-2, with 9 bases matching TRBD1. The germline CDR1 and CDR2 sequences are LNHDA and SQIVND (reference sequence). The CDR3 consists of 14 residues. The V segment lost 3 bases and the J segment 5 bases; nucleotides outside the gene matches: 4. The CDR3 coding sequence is TGTGCCAGTAGTATCGACAGGGGGATGTATGGCTACACCTTC. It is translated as CASSIDRGMYGYTF.

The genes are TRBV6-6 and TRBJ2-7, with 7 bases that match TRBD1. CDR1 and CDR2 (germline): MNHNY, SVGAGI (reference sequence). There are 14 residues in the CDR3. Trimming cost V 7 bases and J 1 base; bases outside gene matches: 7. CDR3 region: CASKTTGKSYEQYF. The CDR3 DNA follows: TGTGCCAGCAAGACGACAGGGAAGTCCTACGAGCAGTACTTC.